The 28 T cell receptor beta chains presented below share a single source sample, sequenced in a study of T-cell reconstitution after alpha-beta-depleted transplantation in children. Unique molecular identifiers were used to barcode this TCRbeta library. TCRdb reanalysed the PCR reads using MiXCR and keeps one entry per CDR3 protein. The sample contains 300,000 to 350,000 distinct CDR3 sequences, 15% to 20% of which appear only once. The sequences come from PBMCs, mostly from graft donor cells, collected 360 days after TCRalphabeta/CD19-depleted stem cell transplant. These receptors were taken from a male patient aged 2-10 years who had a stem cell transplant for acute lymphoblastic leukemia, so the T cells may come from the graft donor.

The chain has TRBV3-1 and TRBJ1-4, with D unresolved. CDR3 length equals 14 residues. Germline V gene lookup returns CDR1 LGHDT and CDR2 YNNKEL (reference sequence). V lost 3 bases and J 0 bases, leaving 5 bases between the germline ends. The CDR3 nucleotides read TGTGCCAGCAGCCAGGGTCCAACTAATGAAAAACTGTTTTTT. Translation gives CASSQGPTNEKLFF.

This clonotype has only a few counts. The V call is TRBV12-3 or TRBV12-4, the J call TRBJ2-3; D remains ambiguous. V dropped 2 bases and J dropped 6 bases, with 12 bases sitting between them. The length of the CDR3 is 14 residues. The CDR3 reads CASSLNGLVDTQYF. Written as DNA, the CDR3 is TGTGCCAGCAGTTTAAACGGGTTGGTGGATACGCAGTATTTT.

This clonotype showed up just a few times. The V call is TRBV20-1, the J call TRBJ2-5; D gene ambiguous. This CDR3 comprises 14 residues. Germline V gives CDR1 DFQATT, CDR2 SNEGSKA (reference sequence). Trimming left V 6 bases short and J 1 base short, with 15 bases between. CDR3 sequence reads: CSAGGYRIQETQYF. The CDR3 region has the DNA TGCAGTGCCGGTGGTTACAGAATCCAAGAGACCCAGTACTTC.

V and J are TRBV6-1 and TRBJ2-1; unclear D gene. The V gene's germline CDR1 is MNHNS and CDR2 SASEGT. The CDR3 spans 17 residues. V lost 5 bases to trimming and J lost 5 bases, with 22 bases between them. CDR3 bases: TGTGCCAGCAGTCCGAGTAGACTGATTCTACATAACAATGAGCAGTTCTTC. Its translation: CASSPSRLILHNNEQFF.

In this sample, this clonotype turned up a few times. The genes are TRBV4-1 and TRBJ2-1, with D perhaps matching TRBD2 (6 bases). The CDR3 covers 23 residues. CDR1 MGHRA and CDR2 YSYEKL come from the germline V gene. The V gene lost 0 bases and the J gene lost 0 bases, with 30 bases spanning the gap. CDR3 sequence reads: CASSQDLGLLGVAEYVSYNEQFF. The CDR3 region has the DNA TGCGCCAGCAGCCAAGATCTGGGCCTCCTGGGGGTAGCGGAGTACGTCTCCTACAATGAGCAGTTCTTC.

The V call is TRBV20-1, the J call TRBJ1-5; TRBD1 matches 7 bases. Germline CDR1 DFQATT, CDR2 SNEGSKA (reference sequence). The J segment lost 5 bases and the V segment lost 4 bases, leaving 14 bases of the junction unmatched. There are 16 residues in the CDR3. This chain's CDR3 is CSATTRQGGPHQPQHF. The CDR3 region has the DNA TGCAGTGCTACCACCCGACAGGGAGGGCCCCATCAGCCCCAGCATTTT.

The CDR3 is CASSYSDREVTYEQYF. CDR3 DNA sequence: TGTGCCAGCAGTTACTCGGACAGGGAAGTCACCTACGAGCAGTACTTC. The chain has TRBV6-5 and TRBJ2-7; 8 nucleotides match TRBD1. Germline V lookup: CDR1 MNHEY, CDR2 SVGAGI. The CDR3 totals 16 residues. With 0 bases clipped from V and 2 bases from J, the junction kept 6 bases outside the gene matches.

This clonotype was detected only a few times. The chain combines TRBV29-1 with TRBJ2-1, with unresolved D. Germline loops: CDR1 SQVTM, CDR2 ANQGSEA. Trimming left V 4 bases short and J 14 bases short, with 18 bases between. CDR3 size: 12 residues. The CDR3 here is CSVAKTGSSKFF. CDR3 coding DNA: TGCAGCGTTGCCAAGACCGGTTCGTCTAAGTTCTTC.

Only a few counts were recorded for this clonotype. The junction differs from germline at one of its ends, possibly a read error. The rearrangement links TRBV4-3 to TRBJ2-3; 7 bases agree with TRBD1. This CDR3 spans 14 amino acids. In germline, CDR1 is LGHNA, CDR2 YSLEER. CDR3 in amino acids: CASSQAHRQGKYTF. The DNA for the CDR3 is TGCGCCAGCAGCCAAGCCCACCGACAGGGCAAGTATACCTTT.

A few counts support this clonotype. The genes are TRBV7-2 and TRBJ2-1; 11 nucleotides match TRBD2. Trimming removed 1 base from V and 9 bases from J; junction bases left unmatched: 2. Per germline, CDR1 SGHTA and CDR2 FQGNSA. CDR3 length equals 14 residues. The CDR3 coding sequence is TGTGCCAGCAGCTTAGAACTAGCGGGAGTTGAGCAGTTCTTC. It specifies CASSLELAGVEQFF.

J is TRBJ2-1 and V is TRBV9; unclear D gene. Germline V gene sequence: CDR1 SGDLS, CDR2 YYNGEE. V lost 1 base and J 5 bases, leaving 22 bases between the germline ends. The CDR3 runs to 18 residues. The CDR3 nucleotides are TGTGCCAGCAGCGTAAGGCCCCTGAGCGTGTCAATTAACAATGAGCAGTTCTTC. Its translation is CASSVRPLSVSINNEQFF.

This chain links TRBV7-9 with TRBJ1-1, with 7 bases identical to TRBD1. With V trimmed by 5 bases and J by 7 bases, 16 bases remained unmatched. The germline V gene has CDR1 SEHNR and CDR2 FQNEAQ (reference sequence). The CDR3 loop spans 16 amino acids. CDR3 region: CASSQGRVDRVSEAFF. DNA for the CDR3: TGTGCCAGCAGCCAAGGAAGAGTAGACAGGGTGAGTGAAGCTTTCTTT.

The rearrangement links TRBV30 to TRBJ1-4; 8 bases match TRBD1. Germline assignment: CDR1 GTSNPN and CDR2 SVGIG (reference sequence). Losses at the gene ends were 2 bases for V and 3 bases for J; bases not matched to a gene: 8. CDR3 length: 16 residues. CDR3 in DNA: TGTGCCTGGAGTCCCACTCGGACAGGGCCTAATGAAAAACTGTTTTTT. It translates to CAWSPTRTGPNEKLFF. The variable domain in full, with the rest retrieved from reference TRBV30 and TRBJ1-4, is SQTIHQWPATLVQPVGSPLSLECTVEGTSNPNLYWYRQAAGRGLQLLFYSVGIGQISSEVPQNLSASRPQDRQFILSSKKLLLSDSGFYLCAWSPTRTGPNEKLFFGSGTQLSVL.

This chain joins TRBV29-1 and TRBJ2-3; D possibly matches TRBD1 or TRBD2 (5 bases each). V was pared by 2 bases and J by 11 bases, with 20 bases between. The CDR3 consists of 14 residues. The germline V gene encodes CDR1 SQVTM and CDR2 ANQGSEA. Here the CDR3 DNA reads TGCAGCGTTGAAACAGGACGGGGTCGGGTGGGGCAGTATTTT. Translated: CSVETGRGRVGQYF.

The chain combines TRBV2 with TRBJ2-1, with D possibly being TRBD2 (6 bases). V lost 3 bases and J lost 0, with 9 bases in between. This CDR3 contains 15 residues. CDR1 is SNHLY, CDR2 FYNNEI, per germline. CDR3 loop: CASSEGRPSYNEQFF. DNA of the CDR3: TGTGCCAGCAGTGAGGGGAGGCCCTCCTACAATGAGCAGTTCTTC. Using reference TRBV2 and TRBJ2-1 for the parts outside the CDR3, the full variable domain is EPEVTQTPSHQVTQMGQEVILRCVPISNHLYFYWYRQILGQKVEFLVSFYNNEISEKSEIFDDQFSVERPDGSNFTLKIRSTKLEDSAMYFCASSEGRPSYNEQFFGPGTRLTVL.

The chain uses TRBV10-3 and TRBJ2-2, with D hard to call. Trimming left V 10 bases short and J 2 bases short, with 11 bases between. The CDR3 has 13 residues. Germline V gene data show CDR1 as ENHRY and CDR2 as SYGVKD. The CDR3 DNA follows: TGTGCCACCCAAAGGCTCAACACCGGGGAGCTGTTTTTT. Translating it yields CATQRLNTGELFF.

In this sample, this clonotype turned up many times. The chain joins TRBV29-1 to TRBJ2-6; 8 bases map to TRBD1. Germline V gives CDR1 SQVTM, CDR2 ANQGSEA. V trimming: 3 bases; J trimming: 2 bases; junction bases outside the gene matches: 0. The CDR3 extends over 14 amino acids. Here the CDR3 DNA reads TGCAGCGTTGAGACAGGGGCTGGGGCCAACGTCCTGACTTTC. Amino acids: CSVETGAGANVLTF.

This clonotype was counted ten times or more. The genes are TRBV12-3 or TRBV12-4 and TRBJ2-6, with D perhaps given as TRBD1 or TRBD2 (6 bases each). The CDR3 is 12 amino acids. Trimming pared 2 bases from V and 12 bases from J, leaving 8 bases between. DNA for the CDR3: TGTGCCAGCAGTTTAAAGGGGGGCGTCCTGACTTTC. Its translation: CASSLKGGVLTF.

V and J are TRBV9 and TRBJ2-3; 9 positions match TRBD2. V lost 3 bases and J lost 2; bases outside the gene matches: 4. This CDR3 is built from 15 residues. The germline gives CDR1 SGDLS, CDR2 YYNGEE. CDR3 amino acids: CASSALAGNTDTQYF. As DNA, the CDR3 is TGTGCCAGCAGCGCCCTAGCGGGGAACACAGATACGCAGTATTTT. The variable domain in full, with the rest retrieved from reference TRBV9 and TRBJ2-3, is DSGVTQTPKHLITATGQRVTLRCSPRSGDLSVYWYQQSLDQGLQFLIQYYNGEERAKGNILERFSAQQFPDLHSELNLSSLELGDSALYFCASSALAGNTDTQYFGPGTRLTVL.

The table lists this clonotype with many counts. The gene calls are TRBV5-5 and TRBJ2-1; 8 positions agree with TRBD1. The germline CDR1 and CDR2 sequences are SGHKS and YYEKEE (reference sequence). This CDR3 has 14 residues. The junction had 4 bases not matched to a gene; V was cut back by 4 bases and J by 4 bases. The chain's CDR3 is CASSLDRGYNEQFF. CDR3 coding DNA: TGTGCCAGCAGCCTTGACAGGGGTTACAATGAGCAGTTCTTC.

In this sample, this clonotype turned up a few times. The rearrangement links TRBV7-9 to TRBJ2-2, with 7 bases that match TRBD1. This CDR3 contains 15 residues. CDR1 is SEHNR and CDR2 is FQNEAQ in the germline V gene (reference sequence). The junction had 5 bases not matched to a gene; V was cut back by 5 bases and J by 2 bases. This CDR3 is CASSRGQANTGELFF. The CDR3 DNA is TGTGCCAGCAGCCGCGGACAGGCTAACACCGGGGAGCTGTTTTTT.

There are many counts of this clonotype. The CDR3 bases are TGTGCCAGCTCACCACCGAGGACAGGGGGCTCCTACAATGAGCAGTTCTTC. Translating it yields CASSPPRTGGSYNEQFF. The rearrangement links TRBV18 to TRBJ2-1; 10 bases match TRBD1. The CDR3 length is 17 residues. Trimming cost V 0 bases and J 0 bases; bases outside gene matches: 2. Germline assignment: CDR1 KGHSH and CDR2 LQKENI.

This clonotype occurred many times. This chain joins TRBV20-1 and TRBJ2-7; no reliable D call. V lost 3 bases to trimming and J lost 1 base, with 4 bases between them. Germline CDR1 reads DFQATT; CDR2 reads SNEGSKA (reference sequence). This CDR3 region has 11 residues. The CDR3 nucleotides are TGCAGTGCTAGGGAGTCCTACGAGCAGTACTTC. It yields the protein CSARESYEQYF.

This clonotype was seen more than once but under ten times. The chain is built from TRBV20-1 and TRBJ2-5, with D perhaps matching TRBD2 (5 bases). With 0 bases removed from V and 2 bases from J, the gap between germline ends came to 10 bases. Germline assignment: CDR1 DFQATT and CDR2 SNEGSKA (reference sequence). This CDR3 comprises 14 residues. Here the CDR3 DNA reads TGCAGTGCTAGAGACTTCGGACTTCAAGAGACCCAGTACTTC. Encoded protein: CSARDFGLQETQYF.

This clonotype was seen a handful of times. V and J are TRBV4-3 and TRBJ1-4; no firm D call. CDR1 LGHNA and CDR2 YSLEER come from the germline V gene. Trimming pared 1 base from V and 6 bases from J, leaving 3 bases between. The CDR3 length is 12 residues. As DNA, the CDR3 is TGCGCCAGCAGCCAAGGGGATGAAAAACTGTTTTTT. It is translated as CASSQGDEKLFF.

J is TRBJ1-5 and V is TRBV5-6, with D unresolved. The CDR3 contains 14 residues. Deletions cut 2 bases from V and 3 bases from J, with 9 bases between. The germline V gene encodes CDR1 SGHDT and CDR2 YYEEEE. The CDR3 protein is CASSFWGFNQPQHF. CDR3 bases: TGTGCCAGCAGCTTTTGGGGTTTCAATCAGCCCCAGCATTTT.

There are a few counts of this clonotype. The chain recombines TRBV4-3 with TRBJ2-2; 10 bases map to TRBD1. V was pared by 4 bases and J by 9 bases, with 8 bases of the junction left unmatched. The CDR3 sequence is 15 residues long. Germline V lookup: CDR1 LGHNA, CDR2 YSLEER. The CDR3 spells CASSPGTGEFRELFF. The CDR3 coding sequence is TGCGCCAGCAGCCCGGGGACAGGGGAGTTTCGGGAGCTGTTTTTT.

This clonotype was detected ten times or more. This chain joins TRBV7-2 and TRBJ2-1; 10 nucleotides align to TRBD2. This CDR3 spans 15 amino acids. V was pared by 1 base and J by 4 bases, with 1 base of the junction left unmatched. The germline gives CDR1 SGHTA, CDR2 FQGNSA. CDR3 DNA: TGTGCCAGCAGCTTAGAACTAGCGGGATACAATGAGCAGTTCTTC. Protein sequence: CASSLELAGYNEQFF.